This T cell receptor (beta chain) derives from a study of T cell changes during pregnancy in multiple sclerosis. Germline V gene data show CDR1 as MNHEY and CDR2 as SVGAGI. CDR3 length equals 16 residues. The V gene end was trimmed by 3 bases and the J gene end by 4 bases; junction bases not matched to a gene: 8. Only in-frame clones appear in the TCRdb table, and some are missing; sequencing was by immunoSEQ multiplex PCR. The sample has about 79,000 clones, 75% to 95% seen once; the top ten hold about 0.45%. The starting material was CD4+ T cells from peripheral blood mononuclear cells, obtained in the second trimester of pregnancy. This receptor was identified in a female donor with multiple sclerosis, enrolled in a pregnancy study. The chain links TRBV6-5 to TRBJ2-2; TRBD1 matches at 7 bases. The CDR3 bases are TGTGCCAGCAGTTATAGGGCAGGGGGTGGCACCGGGGAGCTGTTTTTT. Translation gives CASSYRAGGGTGELFF.